This paragraph covers one TCR beta chain sequence. This clone occurred once. Its antigen is not yet known. No base qualities exist here, and no much larger clone lies one base off it. The immunoSEQ Assay, a bias-controlled multiplex PCR, was used to amplify TCRbeta CDR3 regions from genomic DNA. For the original study's pipeline: The number of nucleated cells in each sample was estimated by amplification of reference gene primers within the assay. To quantify the absolute abundance of each unique TCRbeta CDR3 rearrangement, sequence reads were collapsed and filtered. For each sample, productive Simpson clonality was calculated as the square root of Simpson's diversity index across productive rearrangements. TCRdb mirrors the immuneACCESS table, restricted to in-frame sequences. Some clones are absent from its copies; in checked studies, under half trace to an unresolved V gene, and the reason for the others is unknown. V, J and clone size were drawn from that table, and D and trimming were deduced from the DNA. Here the sample has about 82,000 clones; about 80% occur a single time. The top ten constitute 12% of the sample.

The data derive from a study of blood T cell repertoires in COVID-19 (TCRdb year 2020). A note on the overall study: Samples from collaborators originated in the United States, Italy and Spain and spanned both the acute and convalescent phases of COVID-19. The prospective study material was composed of cDNA or gDNA derived from T cells, B-cell-depleted T cells, or PBMCs. The dataset comprised deeply sampled blood TCRbeta repertoires from subjects exposed to, actively infected with, or recovered from COVID-19. The repertoires were made available in a free public database intended to serve as a resource for research on the immune response to SARS-CoV-2. Samples were obtained from the ongoing ImmuneRACE study (first 160 participants) and from 950 to 1,500 subjects provided by 6 global collaborators. Sample metadata almost always included a de-identified subject ID, COVID-19 status, age in years and sex. HLA class I and class II types, where available, came from metadata supplied by the sample provider rather than from assay-based typing. Study-level results and caveats: The amount of clinical and demographic metadata varied by source and participant and was provided uncurated.

Each collaborating institution followed its own protocols to collect whole blood in K2EDTA tubes. For TCRbeta analysis, collaborators shipped samples as frozen whole blood, isolated PBMCs, or DNA extracted from either of those sample types. The V and J ends are trimmed by 4 bases and 5 bases, leaving 18 bases between them. Looking up the germline V gene (reference sequence) yields CDR1 LNHDA and CDR2 SQIVND. Including the terminal cysteine and phenylalanine, the CDR3 comprises 15 residues. Here the CDR3 DNA is all that survives: 45 bases in frame from base 1. This TCR was sampled from a woman aged 40-49 years with active or convalescent COVID-19. The sequenced material came from peripheral blood. The chain links TRBV19 with TRBJ2-7, and the D gene may be TRBD1, 5 bases matching. The CDR3 in this case is CASSTRRELLDEQYF. The nucleotide sequence is TGTGCCAGTAGTACCCGCAGGGAACTCCTGGACGAGCAGTACTTC. Reference TRBV19 and TRBJ2-7 proteins supply the regions before and after the CDR3; the full variable domain is: DGGITQSPKYLFRKEGQNVTLSCEQNLNHDAMYWYRQDPGQGLRLIYYSQIVNDFQKGDIAEGYSVSREKKESFPLTVTSAQKNPTAFYLCASSTRRELLDEQYFGPGTRLTVT.